This entry describes one T cell receptor (beta chain). The clone's antigen remains unknown. Base qualities are not provided; no much larger clone lies one nucleotide away. CDR1 and CDR2 are read off the germline V gene as SGHTA and FQGNSA. From the cysteine through the phenylalanine, the CDR3 covers 13 amino acids. The CDR3 DNA has 39 bases and is translated from base 1. Trimming at the junction amounts to 2 bases on V and 13 bases on J, and the germline ends lie 15 bases apart. This sample was included in a study of blood T cells in healthy people across ages (dated by TCRdb to about 2015). About the investigation overall: In model experiments, template switching captured about one uniquely barcoded TCR beta cDNA molecule for every two T cells. Age-related changes in TCR beta repertoire diversity were measured in the study by deep sequencing normalized with unique cDNA molecular identifiers. The donors were divided into four age groups: young (average around 15 years), middle-aged (under 40), aged (approximately 62) and long-lived (about 80). To avoid experimental bias, donors of different ages were randomly spread across the sequencing lanes. Two additional independent replicas of 1 million unique cDNA reads from the same blood draw were analyzed for two donors (one aged 18 to 29 and one aged 80 or older). Results and caveats for the whole study, not just this receptor: Observed TCR beta diversity per million T cells fell roughly linearly with age, and a significant reduction was already apparent by age around 39. Since profiling was done on bulk unsorted PBMCs, naive and antigen-experienced compartments could not be conclusively compared. Compared with the aged group, the long-lived group had more naive CD4+ T cells, fewer expanded clones and increased TCR diversity, a pattern suggesting age selection. Estimates of total diversity based on one million sequenced T cells were regarded as lower bounds and as underestimates. Because donor CMV infection status was unknown, age-related changes in expanded clonotypes were potentially confounded. The percentage of naive T cells measured by flow cytometry correlated strongly with observed TCR beta diversity.

Systemically healthy Caucasian individuals from Russia, some 40 in total and aged roughly 6 to 90 years, were included as donors. Each donor gave about 10 milliliters of peripheral blood, drawn into EDTA-treated Vacutainer tubes. Ficoll-Paque density-gradient centrifugation was used to isolate PBMCs, with at least 6 million obtained per sample. Trizol reagent was used to extract total RNA from the PBMCs, yielding at least 5.5 micrograms per sample. The percentages of naive CD45RAhigh/CD27high T cells were determined by flow cytometry on a PBMC aliquot from every donor. Receptor amplification or capture employed 5' RACE. Data came from an Illumina HiSeq 2500. A second roughly 6 to 11 cycle PCR used a sample-barcoded 5' primer and a J-beta primer mix. A unique molecular identifier was introduced onto each TCR beta cDNA molecule by a template-switch 5' adaptor carrying 12 random nucleotides. Each sample yielded at least 2.5 million CDR3-containing paired-end reads. First-strand cDNA was synthesized from all RNA with the Mint cDNA synthesis kit, primed by a TRBC-specific oligonucleotide. All cDNA was treated with uracil-DNA glycosylase and then went through a first 18-cycle PCR with the universal primers M1SS and BC2_uni_R. The paper's data handling went like this. For normalization, 1 million high-quality reads, each with a distinct molecular identifier, were randomly selected from each sample. Reads sharing molecular identifiers were discarded rather than binned into consensus sequences. MiTCR, run with a Q25 quality threshold and the strictest error-elimination algorithm, handled CDR3 identification, clonotype clustering and error correction. A nonparametric unseen species model with Euler transformation was used to estimate lower-bound total TCR beta diversity. TCRdb redid the processing of the public reads, applying fastp at Q25 and MiXCR, and retained in-frame beta chains. Each entry is one CDR3 protein sequence, shown with its most common DNA and genes. The V and J calls here are based on TCRdb, not the publication. Across this sample there are hundreds of thousands of distinct CDR3 sequences, with 25% to 35% seen only once. In total, the top ten clones hold about 18% of the sample.

The sequencing sample was made of blood. Recombination connected TRBV7-2 to TRBJ2-4, with the D gene too uncertain to name. The sequence was obtained from a woman aged 80 or over in good health. CDR3 reads: CASSLTYGQPQYF. Here is the DNA: TGTGCCAGCAGCTTAACGTATGGCCAGCCCCAGTACTTC.